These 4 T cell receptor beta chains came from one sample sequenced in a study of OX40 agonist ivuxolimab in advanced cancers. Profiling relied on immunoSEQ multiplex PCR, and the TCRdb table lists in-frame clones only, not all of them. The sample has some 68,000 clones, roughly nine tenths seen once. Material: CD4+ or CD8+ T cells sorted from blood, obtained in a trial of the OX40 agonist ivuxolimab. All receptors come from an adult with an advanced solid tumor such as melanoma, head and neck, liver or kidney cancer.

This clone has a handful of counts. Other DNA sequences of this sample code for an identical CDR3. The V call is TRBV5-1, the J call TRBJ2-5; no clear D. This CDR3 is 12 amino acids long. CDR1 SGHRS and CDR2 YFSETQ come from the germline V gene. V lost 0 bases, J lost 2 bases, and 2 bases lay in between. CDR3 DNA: TGCGCCAGCAGCTTGGGACAAGAGACCCAGTACTTC. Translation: CASSLGQETQYF.

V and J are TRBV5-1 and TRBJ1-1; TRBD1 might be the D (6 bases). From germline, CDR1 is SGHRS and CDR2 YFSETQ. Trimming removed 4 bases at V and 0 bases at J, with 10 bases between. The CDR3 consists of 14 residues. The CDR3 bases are TGCGCCAGCAGCCCGTGGACAGTGAACACTGAAGCTTTCTTT. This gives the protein CASSPWTVNTEAFF.

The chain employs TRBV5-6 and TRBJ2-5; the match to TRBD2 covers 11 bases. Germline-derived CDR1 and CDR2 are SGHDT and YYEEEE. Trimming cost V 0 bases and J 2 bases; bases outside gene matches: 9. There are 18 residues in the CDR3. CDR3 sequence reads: CASSLGGSTSGAQETQYF. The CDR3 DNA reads TGTGCCAGCAGCTTGGGGGGCTCGACTAGCGGGGCTCAAGAGACCCAGTACTTC. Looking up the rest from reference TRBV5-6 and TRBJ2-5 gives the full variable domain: DAGVTQSPTHLIKTRGQQVTLRCSPKSGHDTVSWYQQALGQGPQFIFQYYEEEERQRGNFPDRFSGHQFPNYSSELNVNALLLGDSALYLCASSLGGSTSGAQETQYFGPGTRLLVL.

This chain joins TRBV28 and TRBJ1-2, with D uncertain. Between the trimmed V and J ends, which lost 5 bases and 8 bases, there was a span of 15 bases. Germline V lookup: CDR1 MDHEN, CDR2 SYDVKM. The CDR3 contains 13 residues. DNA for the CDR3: TGTGCCAGCAGTCCCCGGTTGGGCTACGGCTACACCTTC. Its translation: CASSPRLGYGYTF.